Listed below are T cell receptor beta chains from one sample, sequenced in a study of cytomegalovirus exposure and HLA in healthy donors. Method: immunoSEQ multiplex PCR; TCRdb's copy keeps in-frame clones and lacks some. The table lists more than 85,000 clones, 63% of them singletons, with about 4.9% in the top ten. The sequenced material came from PBMCs. Every receptor here comes from a human donor in good health. Both conserved end residues are part of each CDR3. A D gene is named only where the DNA matches it firmly. Clone size is stated in some rows and not others, as once, few, many or a class when expanded.

d_gene: .; j_gene: TRBJ1-2; v_gene: TRBV27; abundance: .; CDR3nt: TGTGCCAGCAGCCCGACACGGAACTATGGCTACACCTTC; CDR3aa: CASSPTRNYGYTF
d_gene: .; j_gene: TRBJ2-7; v_gene: TRBV30; abundance: .; CDR3nt: TGTGCCTGGAGTGTGAGGGGTAGCGGACCCTCCTACGAGCAGTACTTC; CDR3aa: CAWSVRGSGPSYEQYF
d_gene: TRBD1; j_gene: TRBJ2-6; v_gene: TRBV4-1; abundance: .; CDR3nt: TGCGCCAGCAGCCTTGGACAGGGAACTGGGGCCAACGTCCTGACTTTC; CDR3aa: CASSLGQGTGANVLTF
d_gene: .; j_gene: TRBJ1-5; v_gene: TRBV10-1; abundance: .; CDR3nt: TGCGCCAGCAGTACGATCCCTAAGGGGGGGGGCATTGGCAATCAGCCCCAGCATTTT; CDR3aa: CASSTIPKGGGIGNQPQHF
d_gene: .; j_gene: TRBJ1-1; v_gene: TRBV19; abundance: .; CDR3nt: TGTGCCAGTAGTCGAGGGAATAACGCTGAAGCTTTCTTT; CDR3aa: CASSRGNNAEAFF
d_gene: TRBD2; j_gene: TRBJ2-7; v_gene: TRBV28; abundance: .; CDR3nt: TGTGCCAGCAGTTTTAACGCTCAGGGGGCGAGACTAGCGGGAAAGTGGGGCTACGAGCAGTACTTC; CDR3aa: CASSFNAQGARLAGKWGYEQYF
d_gene: .; j_gene: TRBJ1-2; v_gene: TRBV29-1; abundance: .; CDR3nt: TGCAGCGTTGAAGATCAGGGCAGGCCCCCGCCTAACTATGGCTACACCTTC; CDR3aa: CSVEDQGRPPPNYGYTF
d_gene: .; j_gene: TRBJ1-4; v_gene: TRBV30; abundance: few; CDR3nt: TGTGCCTGGAGTGACGCAAGGGGAGGTGGTGAAAAACTGTTTTTT; CDR3aa: CAWSDARGGGEKLFF
d_gene: .; j_gene: TRBJ1-6; v_gene: TRBV4-1; abundance: .; CDR3nt: TGCGCCAGCAGCCAAGATCCGGGGGATGGGGCACCCCTCCACTTT; CDR3aa: CASSQDPGDGAPLHF
d_gene: TRBD1; j_gene: TRBJ1-1; v_gene: TRBV7-9; abundance: .; CDR3nt: TGTGCCAGCAGCTTCGCCGGGACAGGGGTAACTGAAGCTTTCTTT; CDR3aa: CASSFAGTGVTEAFF
d_gene: TRBD1; j_gene: TRBJ1-1; v_gene: TRBV4-1; abundance: .; CDR3nt: TGCGCCAGCAGCCCCACGGGACAGGGGGACACTGAAGCTTTCTTT; CDR3aa: CASSPTGQGDTEAFF
d_gene: .; j_gene: TRBJ2-4; v_gene: TRBV6-6; abundance: .; CDR3nt: TGTGCCAGCAGTTACTGGAGGGAGGATCCCAAAAACATTCAGTACTTC; CDR3aa: CASSYWREDPKNIQYF
d_gene: TRBD1; j_gene: TRBJ1-5; v_gene: TRBV6-1; abundance: once; CDR3nt: TGTGCCAGCAGTCCCGGGACAGGGCCCCGGCAGCCCCAGCATTTT; CDR3aa: CASSPGTGPRQPQHF
d_gene: .; j_gene: TRBJ2-7; v_gene: TRBV4-2; abundance: .; CDR3nt: TGTGCCAGCAGCCAAGGAGAGGGCGGGACAGACCCTTACGAGCAGTACTTC; CDR3aa: CASSQGEGGTDPYEQYF
d_gene: .; j_gene: TRBJ2-6; v_gene: TRBV28; abundance: once; CDR3nt: TGTGCCAGCAGTACTATATACCCCGGGGGCTCTGGGGCCAACGTCCTGACTTTC; CDR3aa: CASSTIYPGGSGANVLTF
d_gene: .; j_gene: TRBJ1-2; v_gene: TRBV19; abundance: .; CDR3nt: TGTGCCAGTAGTACCCACAGGGAGTCGGATGGCTACACCTTC; CDR3aa: CASSTHRESDGYTF
d_gene: TRBD2; j_gene: TRBJ2-1; v_gene: TRBV10-1; abundance: .; CDR3nt: TGCGCCAGCAGTGAGTCTTCACTAGCGGGAAACAATGAGCAGTTCTTC; CDR3aa: CASSESSLAGNNEQFF
d_gene: TRBD1; j_gene: TRBJ2-7; v_gene: TRBV7-6; abundance: .; CDR3nt: TGTGCCAGCAGCTTAGGACTAGGGACAGGGGGCTACGAGCAGTACTTC; CDR3aa: CASSLGLGTGGYEQYF
d_gene: .; j_gene: TRBJ2-7; v_gene: TRBV11-2; abundance: .; CDR3nt: TGTGCCAGCAGCCCGGGAGTTCTCTACGAGCAGTACTTC; CDR3aa: CASSPGVLYEQYF
d_gene: .; j_gene: TRBJ1-1; v_gene: TRBV6-5; abundance: .; CDR3nt: TGTGCCAGCAGTGACACAGAGAACACTGAAGCTTTCTTT; CDR3aa: CASSDTENTEAFF
d_gene: .; j_gene: TRBJ2-7; v_gene: TRBV5-1; abundance: .; CDR3nt: TGCGCCAGCAGCTTGAATCCAACATCCGTGCCCTACGAGCAGTACTTC; CDR3aa: CASSLNPTSVPYEQYF
d_gene: .; j_gene: TRBJ2-3; v_gene: TRBV7-8; abundance: few; CDR3nt: TGTGCCAGCAGCCCTGGAGCTCCAGATACGCAGTATTTT; CDR3aa: CASSPGAPDTQYF
d_gene: TRBD1; j_gene: TRBJ2-6; v_gene: TRBV28; abundance: few; CDR3nt: TGTGCCAGCAGCAGGGGGCATGGGGCCAACGTCCTGACTTTC; CDR3aa: CASSRGHGANVLTF
d_gene: TRBD1; j_gene: TRBJ2-5; v_gene: TRBV10-3; abundance: .; CDR3nt: TGTGCCATCAGCTCGGGGACAGGAGGAGAGACCCAGTACTTC; CDR3aa: CAISSGTGGETQYF
d_gene: TRBD2; j_gene: TRBJ2-7; v_gene: TRBV4-2; abundance: .; CDR3nt: TGTGCCAGCAGCGCGGGACTAGCGGAATACGAGCAGTACTTC; CDR3aa: CASSAGLAEYEQYF
d_gene: .; j_gene: TRBJ2-6; v_gene: TRBV4-1; abundance: .; CDR3nt: TGCGCCAGCAGCCAAGATCTAATCCGTCCCAACGTCCTGACTTTC; CDR3aa: CASSQDLIRPNVLTF
d_gene: TRBD2; j_gene: TRBJ2-7; v_gene: TRBV28; abundance: .; CDR3nt: TGTGCCAGCAGTTTAGAGGCTAGCGGGCAGCTCTACGAGCAGTACTTC; CDR3aa: CASSLEASGQLYEQYF
d_gene: TRBD1; j_gene: TRBJ2-5; v_gene: TRBV28; abundance: .; CDR3nt: TGTGCCAGCACCTCTGGACAGGGACCATCAGAGACCCAGTACTTC; CDR3aa: CASTSGQGPSETQYF
d_gene: .; j_gene: TRBJ1-3; v_gene: TRBV27; abundance: .; CDR3nt: TGTGCCAGCAGTCCCCGACTGCGCTCTGGAAACACCATATATTTT; CDR3aa: CASSPRLRSGNTIYF
d_gene: .; j_gene: TRBJ2-2; v_gene: TRBV7-9; abundance: few; CDR3nt: TGTGCCAGCAGCTTAGTTTTGCCAGGTGGGACCGGGGAGCTGTTTTTT; CDR3aa: CASSLVLPGGTGELFF
d_gene: .; j_gene: TRBJ1-6; v_gene: TRBV5-6; abundance: .; CDR3nt: TGTGCCAGCAGCTGGACTTCTAATTCACCCCTCCACTTT; CDR3aa: CASSWTSNSPLHF
d_gene: TRBD1; j_gene: TRBJ1-1; v_gene: TRBV4-1; abundance: few; CDR3nt: TGCGCCAGCAGTGCGGGACAGGGCACATTTGACACTGAAGCTTTCTTT; CDR3aa: CASSAGQGTFDTEAFF
d_gene: .; j_gene: TRBJ2-7; v_gene: TRBV2; abundance: .; CDR3nt: TGTGCCAGCAGCCTGCAGGGGAGTAAAGACGAGCAGTACTTC; CDR3aa: CASSLQGSKDEQYF
d_gene: TRBD1; j_gene: TRBJ1-5; v_gene: TRBV19; abundance: .; CDR3nt: TGTGCCAGTAGCATCGACAGGGAAAACAATCAGCCCCAGCATTTT; CDR3aa: CASSIDRENNQPQHF
d_gene: .; j_gene: TRBJ1-1; v_gene: TRBV9; abundance: .; CDR3nt: TGTGCCAGCAGCGTAGATCCCCGGGGGGCTGAAGCTTTCTTT; CDR3aa: CASSVDPRGAEAFF
d_gene: .; j_gene: TRBJ2-1; v_gene: TRBV10-3; abundance: .; CDR3nt: TGTGCCATCAGGACTGACAGTCGAAACTACAATGAGCAGTTCTTC; CDR3aa: CAIRTDSRNYNEQFF
d_gene: TRBD1; j_gene: TRBJ1-2; v_gene: TRBV18; abundance: .; CDR3nt: TGTGCCAGCTCACTGGGACAGGGGTATGGAGGCTACACCTTC; CDR3aa: CASSLGQGYGGYTF
d_gene: .; j_gene: TRBJ2-4; v_gene: TRBV6-1; abundance: few; CDR3nt: TGTGCCAGCAGTGAAGCTCTTTGGGCGGGAGCCAAAAACATTCAGTACTTC; CDR3aa: CASSEALWAGAKNIQYF
d_gene: TRBD2; j_gene: TRBJ2-3; v_gene: TRBV11-1; abundance: few; CDR3nt: TGTGCCAGCAGCTTCCTTACCGGGACTAGCGGCACAGATACGCAGTATTTT; CDR3aa: CASSFLTGTSGTDTQYF
d_gene: .; j_gene: TRBJ2-7; v_gene: TRBV6-5; abundance: .; CDR3nt: TGTGCCAGCAGTTACTCCCAGGGGCCCCCGTACGAGCAGTACTTC; CDR3aa: CASSYSQGPPYEQYF
d_gene: .; j_gene: TRBJ1-4; v_gene: TRBV19; abundance: once; CDR3nt: TGTGCCAGTAGTATTGGGACAAGTCAGGAAAAACTGTTTTTT; CDR3aa: CASSIGTSQEKLFF
d_gene: TRBD2; j_gene: TRBJ2-7; v_gene: TRBV7-6; abundance: few; CDR3nt: TGTGCCAGCAGCCTAGAGCGGGAGACTACTTGGGAGCAGTACTTC; CDR3aa: CASSLERETTWEQYF
d_gene: TRBD1; j_gene: TRBJ2-3; v_gene: TRBV15; abundance: .; CDR3nt: TGTGCCACCAGCAGAGTTGGGACAGGGAGCACAGATACGCAGTATTTT; CDR3aa: CATSRVGTGSTDTQYF
d_gene: TRBD2; j_gene: TRBJ2-7; v_gene: TRBV5-4; abundance: .; CDR3nt: TGTGCCAGCAGCTACACCGGGACTAGCGCAAACTACGAGCAGTACTTC; CDR3aa: CASSYTGTSANYEQYF
d_gene: .; j_gene: TRBJ1-4; v_gene: TRBV5-1; abundance: .; CDR3nt: TGCGCCAGCAGCTGGTCTCGGGGATCGACTAATGAAAAACTGTTTTTT; CDR3aa: CASSWSRGSTNEKLFF